The source of this T cell receptor beta chain is a study of shared clonotypes between healthy human individuals. Whole-study context: Three plates each covered CD4 naive and memory; CD8 naive two, CD8 memory one. Study-wide findings and caveats: Few donors restricted represented genetic and exposure-history diversity.

CD4+ cells underwent separation, giving CD45RA+ naive and CD45RA-negative memory subsets. Under the authors' procedure: Junction-only immunoSEQ sequences carried no quality scores, so filtering differed. Repertoires were generated with immunoSEQ multiplex PCR, while TCRdb's copy carries only in-frame clones and drops some. Clone size and the V and J calls come from that table; the DNA yielded D and trimming. The profile shows about 2,500,000 clones, roughly nine tenths of them singletons. This clone is a singleton in its sample. What it recognizes is unknown. Material for sequencing was naive CD4+ T cells sorted from blood. The subset denotes: CD45RA+ positively selected. This receptor was taken from a man younger than 35 in good health.

CDR3 residues: CASRDRGATNEKLFF. The CDR3 DNA is TGTGCCAGCCGCGACAGGGGTGCAACTAATGAAAAACTGTTTTTT. This chain joins TRBV19 and TRBJ1-4; TRBD1 matches 8 bases. Trimming cost V 9 bases and J 0 bases; bases outside gene matches: 6. The CDR3 spans 15 residues. In germline, CDR1 is LNHDA, CDR2 SQIVND (reference sequence). Based on the CDR3 plus reference TRBV19 and TRBJ1-4, the full variable domain is DGGITQSPKYLFRKEGQNVTLSCEQNLNHDAMYWYRQDPGQGLRLIYYSQIVNDFQKGDIAEGYSVSREKKESFPLTVTSAQKNPTAFYLCASRDRGATNEKLFFGSGTQLSVL.